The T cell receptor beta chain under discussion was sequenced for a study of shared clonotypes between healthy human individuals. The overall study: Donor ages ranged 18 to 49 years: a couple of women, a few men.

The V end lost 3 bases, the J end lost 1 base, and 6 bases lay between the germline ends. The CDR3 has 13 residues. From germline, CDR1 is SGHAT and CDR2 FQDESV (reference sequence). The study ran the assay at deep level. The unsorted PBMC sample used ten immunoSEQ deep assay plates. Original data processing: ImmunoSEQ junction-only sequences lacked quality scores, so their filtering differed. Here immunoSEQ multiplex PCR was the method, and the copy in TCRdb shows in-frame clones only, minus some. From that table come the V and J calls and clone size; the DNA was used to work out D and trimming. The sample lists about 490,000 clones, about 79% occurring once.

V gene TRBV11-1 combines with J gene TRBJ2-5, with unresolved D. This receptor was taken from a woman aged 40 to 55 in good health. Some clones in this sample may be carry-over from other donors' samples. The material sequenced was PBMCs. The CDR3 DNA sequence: TGTGCCAGCAGCTTTGGGTTCCAAGAGACCCAGTACTTC. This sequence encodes CASSFGFQETQYF. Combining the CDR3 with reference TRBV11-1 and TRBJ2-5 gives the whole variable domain EAEVAQSPRYKITEKSQAVAFWCDPISGHATLYWYRQILGQGPELLVQFQDESVVDDSQLPKDRFSAERLKGVDSTLKIQPAELGDSAMYLCASSFGFQETQYFGPGTRLLVL.